This TCR beta chain stems from a study of a mutant IDH1 vaccine in newly diagnosed glioma. Time point of the sample: week 35, safety follow-up. A 20-mer mutant IDH1 peptide at 300 ug was injected subcutaneously with topical imiquimod. Comments on this clone: Its antigen is unidentified.

Produced via immunoSEQ multiplex PCR; TCRdb's table is partial and in-frame only. The sample includes 50,000 to 70,000 clones, roughly four fifths of them seen just once. The germline CDR1 and CDR2 sequences are MNHEY and SVGAGI. V gave up 6 bases and J gave up 2 bases, with 13 bases separating them. This CDR3 spans 14 amino acids. The sequence was obtained from a man aged 50-60 years with glioma. The V and J genes are TRBV6-5 and TRBJ1-2; D is undetermined. This specimen consisted of PBMCs, obtained from a glioma patient whose treatment included an IDH1 peptide vaccine. CDR3 nucleotides: TGTGCCAGCAGGGTACACGGAAACAACTATGGCTACACCTTC. This codes for CASRVHGNNYGYTF.